This T cell receptor (beta chain) was identified during a study of T cell responses to AZD1222 COVID-19 vaccine. Concerning this clone itself: The antigen is unknown.

V was cut by 3 bases and J by 10 bases, with 16 bases left in between. Germline assignment: CDR1 SGHTA and CDR2 FQGNSA. CDR3 length: 15 amino acids. Whole-study results and caveats: Regions 160-218 and 743-854 held dominance among vaccine-associated CD4 TCRs, which spanned spike. Baseline seropositives among AZD1222 recipients totaled only five to seven. The donors showed a predominance of white British ancestry and of females, with possible underestimation of clonal diversity.

Data came from immunoSEQ multiplex PCR; TCRdb stores just in-frame clones and leaves some out. Of about 92,000 clones in the sample, around 88% are singletons; the top ten hold approximately 10%. The sequencing here drew on peripheral blood, taken on day 0 of MenACWY control vaccination. The chain employs TRBV7-2 and TRBJ1-6, with D possibly being TRBD1 (5 bases). The TCR sequence derives from an adult in good health. The CDR3 is CASSFSLGGESPLHF. The CDR3 DNA sequence: TGTGCCAGCAGCTTTAGCCTCGGAGGGGAATCACCCCTCCACTTT.